These 14 T cell receptor beta chains originate from one sample sequenced in a study of shared clonotypes between healthy human individuals. Only in-frame clones appear in the TCRdb table, and some are missing; sequencing was by immunoSEQ multiplex PCR. The table lists approximately 600,000 clones, roughly 96% of them singletons. Selected positively for CCR7 and CD45RO-negative, naive CD8 cells excluded terminally differentiated effector memory CD45RA+ cells. The material sequenced was naive CD8+ T cells sorted from blood. Receptor source: a woman under 40 in good health.

The rearrangement joins TRBV19 to TRBJ2-7, with TRBD1 matching over 8 bases. The CDR3 spans 14 residues. Germline V gene sequence: CDR1 LNHDA, CDR2 SQIVND (reference sequence). Trimming took 4 bases from V and 3 from J; bases not matched to a gene: 5. The CDR3 protein is CASSTDRENYEQYF. The CDR3 DNA sequence: TGTGCCAGTAGTACGGACAGGGAAAACTACGAGCAGTACTTC.

The gene calls are TRBV7-8 and TRBJ2-1; D is perhaps TRBD2 (5 bases). The V gene's germline CDR1 is SGHVS and CDR2 FQNEAQ. CDR3 size: 13 residues. V lost 5 bases and J lost 4, with 9 bases in between. This chain's CDR3 is CASSRSGYNEQFF. The CDR3 DNA reads as TGTGCCAGCAGCCGCAGCGGTTACAATGAGCAGTTCTTC.

V is TRBV30 and J is TRBJ1-1, with 7 nucleotides matching TRBD1. CDR3 length: 13 amino acids. From germline, CDR1 is GTSNPN and CDR2 SVGIG (reference sequence). The J segment lost 3 bases and the V segment lost 3 bases, leaving 4 bases of the junction unmatched. The CDR3 bases are TGTGCCTGGAGGGGACAGTACGACACTGAAGCTTTCTTT. Protein sequence: CAWRGQYDTEAFF.

The chain carries TRBV7-9 and TRBJ1-1; 8 bases map to TRBD1. The CDR3 extends over 17 amino acids. Germline V CDR1 and CDR2: SEHNR, FQNEAQ (reference sequence). V was pared by 5 bases and J by 3 bases, with 14 bases of the junction left unmatched. CDR3 sequence (DNA): TGTGCCAGCAGCCCTCGACAGGGGAGGGTCTCGGACACTGAAGCTTTCTTT. The encoded protein is CASSPRQGRVSDTEAFF.

This sequence joins TRBV13 and TRBJ1-3; D possibly corresponds to TRBD1 (5 bases). The CDR3 covers 15 residues. V lost 0 bases and J lost 4, with 10 bases in between. Germline V gives CDR1 PRHDT, CDR2 FYEKMQ (reference sequence). CDR3 sequence reads: CASSLGQGTGNTIYF. As DNA, the CDR3 is TGTGCCAGCAGCTTAGGTCAGGGAACAGGAAACACCATATATTTT.

The table lists this clone with a count of one. This rearrangement joins TRBV6-5 to TRBJ2-5, with 7 bases that match TRBD2. Germline-derived CDR1 and CDR2 are MNHEY and SVGAGI. Trimming took 4 bases from V and 5 from J; bases not matched to a gene: 4. CDR3 length: 13 amino acids. The CDR3 here is CASSSLGGETQYF. DNA for the CDR3: TGTGCCAGCAGTTCCCTCGGGGGGGAGACCCAGTACTTC.

The chain has TRBV29-1 and TRBJ2-3; D is possibly TRBD2 (6 bases). The CDR3 consists of 12 residues. The ends were cut back, 3 bases at V and 5 bases at J, with 9 bases in the middle. The germline V gene has CDR1 SQVTM and CDR2 ANQGSEA. For the CDR3, the DNA is TGCAGCGTTGAGAGGGGAGGAGATACGCAGTATTTT. Amino acid sequence: CSVERGGDTQYF.

This clone was counted once. The chain carries TRBV28 and TRBJ2-1, with D possibly called TRBD1 or TRBD2 (6 bases each). Germline CDR1 MDHEN, CDR2 SYDVKM. Trimming shortened V by 2 bases and J by 9 bases, and 17 bases separated the two germline ends. This CDR3 spans 15 amino acids. Here the CDR3 reads CASSLTGEGDGEQFF. In DNA form, the CDR3 reads TGTGCCAGCAGTTTAACGGGAGAGGGGGATGGTGAGCAGTTCTTC.

This rearrangement joins TRBV19 to TRBJ2-7, with TRBD2 matching 9 bases. The V gene's germline CDR1 is LNHDA and CDR2 SQIVND (reference sequence). V trimming: 7 bases; J trimming: 4 bases; junction bases outside the gene matches: 14. This CDR3 is 16 amino acids long. CDR3 in DNA: TGTGCCAGTACCTCGAGCTGGGCTAGCGGGAAATACGAGCAGTACTTC. It codes for CASTSSWASGKYEQYF.

The rearrangement joins TRBV27 to TRBJ2-7, with D possibly being TRBD1 or TRBD2 (5 bases each). The CDR3 extends over 14 amino acids. The germline gives CDR1 MNHEY, CDR2 SMNVEV (reference sequence). The germline V and J ends were trimmed by 2 bases and 5 bases, with 13 bases remaining between them. DNA of the CDR3: TGTGCCAGCAGTTTAGGGGGTTCCGGTCACGAGCAGTACTTC. Protein sequence: CASSLGGSGHEQYF.

This clone was counted once. This chain joins TRBV4-1 and TRBJ1-2, with D unresolved. Trimming removed 0 bases from V and 7 bases from J, with 9 bases in between. Per germline, CDR1 MGHRA and CDR2 YSYEKL. The CDR3 loop spans 13 amino acids. This CDR3 reads CASSQDYYSGYTF. The DNA for the CDR3 is TGCGCCAGCAGCCAAGATTATTACAGTGGCTACACCTTC.

The chain recombines TRBV28 with TRBJ1-2, with 9 bases matching TRBD1. The trim removed 8 bases at V and 4 bases at J, leaving 8 bases unmatched. The CDR3 runs to 14 residues. The germline V gene has CDR1 MDHEN and CDR2 SYDVKM. CDR3 nucleotides: TGTGCCAGCGCAAGTGGGACAGGGACCTATGGCTACACCTTC. The encoded protein is CASASGTGTYGYTF.

The chain joins TRBV2 to TRBJ1-3; 7 bases map to TRBD1. This CDR3 region has 18 residues. With 0 bases clipped from V and 0 bases from J, the junction kept 8 bases outside the gene matches. Germline V gene lookup returns CDR1 SNHLY and CDR2 FYNNEI. The CDR3 DNA follows: TGTGCCAGCAGTGAAGCCCCGTTCCAGGGGGGCTCTGGAAACACCATATATTTT. This encodes CASSEAPFQGGSGNTIYF.

This clone was observed a single time. The CDR3 region has the DNA TGTGCCAGCAGCTTGGAACCTTCGAACACCGGGGAGCTGTTTTTT. This encodes CASSLEPSNTGELFF. The chain joins TRBV5-6 to TRBJ2-2, with D unclear. The V gene's germline CDR1 is SGHDT and CDR2 YYEEEE. The CDR3 extends over 15 amino acids. The V gene lost 0 bases and the J gene lost 0 bases, with 6 bases spanning the gap.